Sequencing of this TCR beta chain was carried out in a study of cytomegalovirus exposure and HLA in healthy donors. Whole-study results and caveats: Near-uniform donor sequencing depth was presumed by presence/absence analyses. The study designated about 160 TCR beta chains cytomegalovirus-associated.

Donors sampled were nominally healthy, though unrecorded immune exposures were likely. The CDR3 totals 16 residues. Germline lookup yields CDR1 MDHEN and CDR2 SYDVKM. The V end lost 3 bases, the J end lost 1 base, and 13 bases lay between the germline ends. Researchers ran the PCR with 60 Vbeta and 13 Jbeta primers. Measured with immunoSEQ multiplex PCR; TCRdb has only the in-frame clones, and not every one. The sample holds 200,000 to 250,000 clones; less than 85% are singletons and the top ten take 0.63%. This clone has only one observation. Its matching antigen is unknown. The chain has TRBV28 and TRBJ1-3; D unclear. Sequencing was carried out using PBMCs. This TCR was recovered from a man between 18 and 29 years old in good health and CMV-seronegative. The CDR3 sequence is CASSFGLAASGNTIYF. The CDR3 DNA is TGTGCCAGCAGTTTCGGGTTAGCAGCATCTGGAAACACCATATATTTT.